These 26 T cell receptor beta chains came from one sample sequenced in a study of blood T cell repertoires in COVID-19. Profiled with immunoSEQ multiplex PCR; TCRdb holds only in-frame clones, not every one. Found here are approximately 210,000 clones, roughly 87% of them singletons; the top ten hold less than 8%. Sequenced material: PBMCs or T cells enriched from blood (not recorded which). These receptors came from a man under 40 in a cohort exposed to, infected with or recovered from COVID-19 (not recorded which).

The rearrangement joins TRBV14 to TRBJ2-6; 7 positions agree with TRBD2. The germline V gene has CDR1 SGHDN and CDR2 FVKESK. The CDR3 spans 16 residues. Trimming cost V 4 bases and J 1 base; bases outside gene matches: 4. Here the CDR3 reads CASSPLGGSGANVLTF. In DNA, the CDR3 is TGTGCCAGCAGCCCACTCGGGGGGTCTGGGGCCAACGTCCTGACTTTC.

The rearrangement uses TRBV2 and TRBJ1-5, with TRBD1 matching over 8 bases. The CDR3 spans 18 residues. V shed 4 bases, J shed 4 bases, and the junction held 15 bases outside the gene matches. Germline V CDR1 and CDR2: SNHLY, FYNNEI. DNA for the CDR3: TGTGCCAGCAGTGTCGGCAGGGGGCTTGGTAGAAGGAATCAGCCCCAGCATTTT. Its translation is CASSVGRGLGRRNQPQHF.

The V gene is TRBV3-1 (or the pseudogene TRBV3-2), the J gene TRBJ1-1; tentatively, D is TRBD1 (5 bases). Looked up from germline, CDR1 is LGHDT and CDR2 is YNNKEL (reference sequence). The CDR3 runs to 12 residues. Trimming shortened V by 4 bases and J by 5 bases, and 8 bases separated the two germline ends. The CDR3 nucleotides read TGTGCCAGCAGCCCCAAGGGGACTGAAGCTTTCTTT. This sequence encodes CASSPKGTEAFF.

This chain joins TRBV11-2 and TRBJ2-1, with D unresolved. V dropped 7 bases and J dropped 7 bases, with 11 bases sitting between them. Germline assignment: CDR1 SGHAT and CDR2 FQNNGV. CDR3 length: 12 amino acids. This CDR3 reads CASNYKRNEQFF. The DNA for the CDR3 is TGTGCCAGCAACTACAAGAGGAATGAGCAGTTCTTC.

The CDR3 here is CSVAGPQAKNIQYF. The CDR3 bases are TGCAGCGTGGCAGGGCCCCAGGCCAAAAACATTCAGTACTTC. The J gene is TRBJ2-4, the V gene TRBV29-1, with a weak D call TRBD1 (5 bases). Trimming pared 6 bases from V and 1 base from J, leaving 13 bases between. There are 14 residues in the CDR3. The germline CDR1 and CDR2 sequences are SQVTM and ANQGSEA.

This chain joins TRBV4-3 and TRBJ2-7; 8 nucleotides match TRBD1. The length of the CDR3 is 15 residues. The trim removed 4 bases at V and 2 bases at J, leaving 7 bases unmatched. Germline-derived CDR1 and CDR2 are LGHNA and YSLEER. The CDR3, as DNA: TGCGCCAGCAGCCGGCATCGGGACAGGACCTACGAGCAGTACTTC. It codes for CASSRHRDRTYEQYF.

The rearrangement joins TRBV6-6 to TRBJ1-1; 10 nucleotides line up with TRBD1. With 5 bases clipped from V and 4 bases from J, the junction kept 13 bases outside the gene matches. Germline CDR1 MNHNY, CDR2 SVGAGI (reference sequence). The CDR3 has 17 amino acids. The CDR3 DNA follows: TGTGCCAGCAGTCCCGGACAGGGGGGTCCCCTGGGCACTGAAGCTTTCTTT. Translating it yields CASSPGQGGPLGTEAFF.

The table lists this clone with a few counts. The CDR3 is CASSPGQRNYEQYF. The CDR3 bases are TGTGCCAGCTCACCAGGGCAGAGAAACTACGAGCAGTACTTC. The chain combines TRBV18 with TRBJ2-7; D not resolved. Germline CDR1 KGHSH, CDR2 LQKENI. Trimming removed 2 bases at V and 3 bases at J, with 11 bases between. The CDR3 covers 14 residues.

The V call is TRBV7-2, the J call TRBJ2-7; TRBD2 matches at 8 bases. The CDR3 loop spans 18 amino acids. V was pared by 1 base and J by 1 base, with 12 bases of the junction left unmatched. Per germline, CDR1 SGHTA and CDR2 FQGNSA. CDR3: CASSLGRKIAGFSYEQYF. The CDR3, as DNA: TGTGCCAGCAGCTTAGGTCGGAAGATAGCGGGATTTTCCTACGAGCAGTACTTC. The full variable domain, completed using reference TRBV7-2 and TRBJ2-7, is GAGVSQSPSNKVTEKGKDVELRCDPISGHTALYWYRQSLGQGLEFLIYFQGNSAPDKSGLPSDRFSAERTGGSVSTLTIQRTQQEDSAVYLCASSLGRKIAGFSYEQYFGPGTRLTVT.

The rearrangement joins TRBV7-2 to TRBJ1-3, with D possibly being TRBD1 (5 bases). Trimming stripped 3 bases from V and 0 bases from J, with 9 bases between. Looked up from germline, CDR1 is SGHTA and CDR2 is FQGNSA. The CDR3 loop spans 15 amino acids. This CDR3 is CASSFQTGSGNTIYF. DNA of the CDR3: TGTGCCAGCAGCTTCCAAACAGGCTCTGGAAACACCATATATTTT.

The gene calls are TRBV19 and TRBJ1-2, with D tentatively TRBD1 (5 bases). Trimming cost V 3 bases and J 8 bases, with 16 bases left between them. Germline V gene sequence: CDR1 LNHDA, CDR2 SQIVND (reference sequence). The CDR3 contains 14 residues. CDR3 protein: CASSIPPGIAGYTF. The CDR3 region has the DNA TGTGCCAGTAGTATCCCTCCAGGGATCGCAGGCTACACCTTC.

The chain recombines TRBV28 with TRBJ2-3; 9 positions match TRBD2. This CDR3 comprises 15 residues. V was clipped by 5 bases and J by 1 base; unmatched bases: 4. Per germline, CDR1 MDHEN and CDR2 SYDVKM. The DNA for the CDR3 is TGTGCCAGCAGTCTTTGGACTAGCGGCACAGATACGCAGTATTTT. Amino acid sequence: CASSLWTSGTDTQYF.

The chain uses TRBV5-6 and TRBJ1-2, with 7 bases lining up with TRBD1. J was trimmed by 12 bases and V by 0 bases; bases with no gene match: 5. In germline, CDR1 is SGHDT, CDR2 YYEEEE. This CDR3 has 12 residues. The CDR3 nucleotides read TGTGCCAGCAGCTTGGGGGACAGACATGACACCTTC. It encodes CASSLGDRHDTF.

The V gene is TRBV5-1, the J gene TRBJ2-1; 15 nucleotides align to TRBD2. This CDR3 region has 16 residues. Trimming took 2 bases from V and 9 from J; bases not matched to a gene: 6. Germline V gives CDR1 SGHRS, CDR2 YFSETQ. CDR3 coding DNA: TGCGCCAGCAGCTTTCCGGGACTAGCGGGAGGTGCTGAGCAGTTCTTC. Residues: CASSFPGLAGGAEQFF.

The chain employs TRBV3-1 (or the pseudogene TRBV3-2) and TRBJ2-1, with a possible D match to TRBD2 (5 bases). CDR3 length: 16 residues. Trimming removed 1 base from V and 6 bases from J, with 16 bases in between. In germline, CDR1 is LGHDT, CDR2 YNNKEL (reference sequence). The CDR3 DNA follows: TGTGCCAGCAGCCAAGGGGCCCGCTCGAGGGTCAATGAGCAGTTCTTC. It specifies CASSQGARSRVNEQFF.

The rearrangement joins TRBV3-1 (or the pseudogene TRBV3-2) to TRBJ2-7; D is ambiguous. Trimming left V 0 bases short and J 3 bases short, with 9 bases between. The CDR3 is 14 residues long. Germline CDR1 and CDR2: LGHDT and YNNKEL (reference sequence). CDR3 coding DNA: TGTGCCAGCAGCCAAGACACACCTTACTACGAGCAGTACTTC. Amino acid sequence: CASSQDTPYYEQYF.

The chain carries TRBV10-3 and TRBJ2-1, with D possibly TRBD1 on 6 matching bases. V lost 7 bases and J lost 5, with 15 bases in between. The CDR3 is made up of 14 amino acids. Per the germline V gene, CDR1 is ENHRY and CDR2 is SYGVKD. CDR3 in DNA: TGTGCCATCAAAGGCAGGGGTGGGGACAATGAGCAGTTCTTC. Residues: CAIKGRGGDNEQFF.

In DNA, the CDR3 is TGCGCCAGCAGCCTCTCTGGACTAGCGGGAGGTCTTGAGCAGTTCTTC. Amino acids: CASSLSGLAGGLEQFF. The V call is TRBV4-1, the J call TRBJ2-1; 14 bases line up with TRBD2. The CDR3 covers 16 residues. J gave up 9 bases and V 4 bases, and 8 bases lay outside the gene matches. The germline V gene encodes CDR1 MGHRA and CDR2 YSYEKL.

This chain connects TRBV6-5 to TRBJ1-2; 7 nucleotides line up with TRBD1. J was trimmed by 2 bases and V by 2 bases; bases with no gene match: 5. The CDR3 is 15 residues long. The germline V gene has CDR1 MNHEY and CDR2 SVGAGI. Here the CDR3 reads CASSYRRDSNYGYTF. CDR3 coding DNA: TGTGCCAGCAGTTACCGTAGGGACAGCAACTATGGCTACACCTTC.

The rearrangement uses TRBV28 and TRBJ2-1, with 7 bases that match TRBD1. The J segment lost 8 bases and the V segment lost 8 bases, leaving 12 bases of the junction unmatched. CDR1 is MDHEN, CDR2 SYDVKM, per germline. The CDR3 covers 14 residues. The CDR3 here is CASGVPGTADEQFF. Here the CDR3 DNA reads TGTGCCAGCGGGGTACCAGGGACAGCCGATGAGCAGTTCTTC.

The V gene is TRBV5-1, the J gene TRBJ1-3; TRBD1 might be the D (6 bases). Per germline, CDR1 SGHRS and CDR2 YFSETQ. There are 18 residues in the CDR3. Trimming took off 1 base at V and 3 bases at J, with 20 bases between the two ends. The CDR3 here is CASSLSVGTSAFGNTIYF. For the CDR3, the DNA is TGCGCCAGCAGCTTGTCAGTTGGGACATCGGCTTTTGGAAACACCATATATTTT.

The chain couples TRBV18 to TRBJ2-6, with unresolved D. Germline loops: CDR1 KGHSH, CDR2 LQKENI. V dropped 6 bases and J dropped 1 base, with 19 bases sitting between them. CDR3 size: 18 residues. The CDR3 nucleotides read TGTGCCAGCTCCTTGATAAGTCCGGTCAGGTCTGGGGCCAACGTCCTGACTTTC. Residues: CASSLISPVRSGANVLTF. The complete variable domain, with remaining parts taken from reference TRBV18 and TRBJ2-6, reads NAGVMQNPRHLVRRRGQEARLRCSPMKGHSHVYWYRQLPEEGLKFMVYLQKENIIDESGMPKERFSAEFPKEGPSILRIQQVVRGDSAAYFCASSLISPVRSGANVLTFGAGSRLTVL.

The V gene is TRBV10-3, the J gene TRBJ2-3; D not certain. The CDR3 is 14 residues long. With 0 bases removed from V and 3 bases from J, the gap between germline ends came to 7 bases. The germline gives CDR1 ENHRY, CDR2 SYGVKD. CDR3 region: CAISESDLTDTQYF. The CDR3 DNA reads as TGTGCCATCAGTGAGTCTGACTTAACAGATACGCAGTATTTT.

This clone was seen only once. The rearrangement uses TRBV20-1 and TRBJ1-2; 8 bases line up with TRBD1. The CDR3 has 14 residues. Germline V gene sequence: CDR1 DFQATT, CDR2 SNEGSKA (reference sequence). After removal of 5 bases from V and 4 bases from J, the junction contained 9 bases not matched to a gene. CDR3: CSAGGQGPLYGYTF. The CDR3, as DNA: TGCAGTGCTGGTGGACAGGGCCCCCTCTATGGCTACACCTTC.

The chain has TRBV5-6 and TRBJ2-7; 13 nucleotides agree with TRBD2. The CDR3 runs 16 residues. Germline CDR1 is SGHDT and CDR2 is YYEEEE. Germline trimming cut 4 bases from V and 2 bases from J; bases unmatched to any gene: 6. CDR3 nucleotide sequence: TGTGCCAGCAGCCCGGGACTAGCGGGAACGACCTACGAGCAGTACTTC. Amino acid sequence: CASSPGLAGTTYEQYF.

With regard to this clone: Relative to the germline gene, one junction end is altered; a read error may explain this. The chain carries TRBV7-6 and TRBJ2-2; TRBD2 agrees at 12 bases. The CDR3 loop spans 16 amino acids. Germline values: CDR1 SGHVS, CDR2 FNYEAQ. DNA for the CDR3: TGTGCCAGCAGCCTAGCGGGAGGGCTGGGCACCGGGGAGCTGTTTTTT. This sequence encodes CASSLAGGLGTGELFF.